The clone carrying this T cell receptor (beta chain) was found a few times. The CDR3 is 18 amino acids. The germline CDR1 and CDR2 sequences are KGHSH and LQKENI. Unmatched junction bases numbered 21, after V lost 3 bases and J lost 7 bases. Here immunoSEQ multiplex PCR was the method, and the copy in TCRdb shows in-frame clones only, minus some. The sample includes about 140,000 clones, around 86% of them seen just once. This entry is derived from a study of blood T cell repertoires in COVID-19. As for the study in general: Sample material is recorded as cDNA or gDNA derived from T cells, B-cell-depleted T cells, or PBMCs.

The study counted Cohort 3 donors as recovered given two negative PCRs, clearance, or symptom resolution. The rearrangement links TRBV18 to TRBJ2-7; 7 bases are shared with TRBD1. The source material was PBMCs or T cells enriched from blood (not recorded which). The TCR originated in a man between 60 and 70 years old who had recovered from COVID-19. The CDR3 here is CASSPGQPDPLRFGEQYF. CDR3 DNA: TGTGCCAGCTCACCGGGACAGCCGGATCCGTTGAGGTTCGGAGAGCAGTACTTC. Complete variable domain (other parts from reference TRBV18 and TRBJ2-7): NAGVMQNPRHLVRRRGQEARLRCSPMKGHSHVYWYRQLPEEGLKFMVYLQKENIIDESGMPKERFSAEFPKEGPSILRIQQVVRGDSAAYFCASSPGQPDPLRFGEQYFGPGTRLTVT.